This T cell receptor (beta chain) emerged from a study of blood T cell repertoires in COVID-19 (dated by TCRdb to 2020 to 2021). Some background on the complete study: The collaborator samples originated in the United States, Italy and Spain and spanned the acute and convalescent phases of COVID-19. The material from the prospective study consisted of cDNA or gDNA derived from T cells, B-cell-depleted T cells, or PBMCs. Deeply sampled blood TCRbeta repertoires from subjects exposed to, actively infected with, or recovered from COVID-19 were included in the dataset. The repertoires were released in a freely available public database meant as a resource for research on the immune response to SARS-CoV-2. The samples were drawn from the first 160 participants of the ongoing ImmuneRACE study and from 950 to 1,500 subjects provided by 6 global collaborators. A de-identified subject ID, COVID-19 status, age in years and sex were almost always included in the sample metadata. Where available, HLA class I and class II types were taken from metadata supplied by the sample provider and were not determined by assay-based typing. Study-wide conclusions, independent of this receptor: How much clinical and demographic metadata was included differed by source and by participant, and the metadata was provided uncurated.

With respect to this clone: The specificity of this receptor is unknown. No base quality information exists; no much larger clone differs at one position.

The immunoSEQ Assay, a bias-controlled multiplex PCR, was used to amplify TCRbeta CDR3 regions from genomic DNA. Per the original workflow: Nucleated cell counts per sample were estimated from amplification of reference gene primers within the assay. To quantify the absolute abundance of each unique TCRbeta CDR3 rearrangement, sequence reads were collapsed and filtered. For each sample, productive Simpson clonality was calculated by taking the square root of Simpson's diversity index across productive rearrangements. TCRdb provides this immuneACCESS table in a form limited to in-frame rearrangements. Some clones are lacking; in checked studies, under half of them reflect an unresolved V gene, and why the rest are absent is not known. V, J and clone size were drawn from that table, and D and trimming were deduced from the DNA. Recorded for this sample are 110,000 or so clones; 70% to 85% of them occurred a single time. About 2.3% of the sample comes from the top ten.

Whole blood was collected in K2EDTA tubes by collaborating institutions according to the institutions' own protocols. Collaborator samples were shipped for TCRbeta analysis as frozen whole blood, isolated PBMCs, or DNA extracted from either sample type. CDR1 is given as LGHNA and CDR2 as YNFKEQ, both from the germline V gene. The CDR3 has 16 amino acids, counting the end cysteine and phenylalanine. Left in the record is the CDR3 DNA by itself, 48 bases read in frame from the first base. Germline trimming amounts to 2 bases on V and 2 bases on J, with 4 as the count of junction bases outside the gene matches.

This TCR derives from a man between 50 and 59 years old with acute or convalescent COVID-19. The sequence is built from TRBV4-2 and TRBJ2-3; 10 middle bases align to TRBD2. Input material: peripheral blood. The encoded CDR3 is CASSQILAGDTDTQYF. The DNA sequence follows: TGTGCCAGCAGCCAAATCCTAGCGGGGGACACAGATACGCAGTATTTT.